This T cell receptor (beta chain) originates from a study of breast tumors, draining lymph nodes, adjacent tissues. The V gene end was trimmed by 2 bases and the J gene end by 2 bases; junction bases not matched to a gene: 11. The CDR3 covers 17 residues. Germline lookup yields CDR1 MNHEY and CDR2 SMNVEV (reference sequence). TCRdb reanalysed the multiplex PCR reads using MiXCR and keeps one entry per CDR3 protein. The data show approximately 150,000 distinct CDR3 sequences, around a third seen once. Regarding this clonotype: This may be a read error: a much more frequent sequence differs by one nucleotide.

Breast cancer patients provided tissue from their axillary draining lymph nodes. The chain employs TRBV27 and TRBJ2-7; TRBD1 aligns across 8 bases. This clonotype originated in a female donor with breast cancer. Some clones in this sample may be carry-over from other donors' samples. The sequenced sample consisted of axillary lymph node tissue. CDR3 protein: CASSLIRQDRATYEQYF. In nucleotides, the CDR3 is TGTGCCAGCAGTTTAATCCGCCAGGACAGGGCAACCTACGAGCAGTACTTC.